These 25 T cell receptor beta chains share one sample of origin, sequenced in a study of T-cell memory formation after mild COVID-19. TCRdb re-called the 5' RACE reads through MiXCR, storing one row per CDR3 protein. The repertoire includes some 110,000 distinct CDR3 sequences, about 17% of them detected once, and 28% sits in the top ten. What was sequenced was PBMCs or a T cell subset sorted from them (not recorded which). The receptors were sampled from an adult woman who had mild COVID-19 (a few samples of this study predate the infection). Cell type and time point are not known.

V is TRBV9 and J is TRBJ2-2, with a weak D call TRBD2 (6 bases). The CDR3 length is 16 residues. Deletions cut 0 bases from V and 0 bases from J, with 9 bases between. Germline V gene lookup returns CDR1 SGDLS and CDR2 YYNGEE. The chain's CDR3 is CASSVEGGPNTGELFF. The CDR3 nucleotides read TGTGCCAGCAGCGTAGAAGGAGGGCCGAACACCGGGGAGCTGTTTTTT.

This clonotype has just a few counts. This rearrangement joins TRBV7-9 to TRBJ1-6; perhaps TRBD1 as D (5 bases). The V gene lost 1 base and the J gene lost 7 bases, with 14 bases spanning the gap. This CDR3 comprises 16 residues. Germline V gene lookup returns CDR1 SEHNR and CDR2 FQNEAQ (reference sequence). CDR3 sequence reads: CASSLGAGLSNSPLHF. The CDR3 DNA reads TGTGCCAGCAGCTTAGGGGCAGGGCTGTCAAATTCACCCCTCCACTTT.

This clonotype was seen just once. This rearrangement joins TRBV6-2 or TRBV6-3 to TRBJ2-2; 7 bases match TRBD1. This CDR3 has 13 residues. Germline V gene data show CDR1 as MNHEY and CDR2 as SVGEGT. CDR3 in amino acids: CAGGRGNTGELFF. As DNA, the CDR3 is TGTGCAGGGGGCAGGGGCAACACCGGGGAGCTGTTTTTT.

This clonotype was seen a few times. This sequence joins TRBV24-1 and TRBJ2-1; no firm D call. The CDR3 length is 16 residues. Germline assignment: CDR1 KGHDR and CDR2 SFDVKD. Trimming shortened V by 4 bases and J by 0 bases, and 12 bases separated the two germline ends. The CDR3 protein is CATSDVAISSYNEQFF. CDR3 nucleotide sequence: TGTGCCACCAGTGACGTTGCGATTAGCTCCTACAATGAGCAGTTCTTC.

This clonotype has just a few counts. V gene TRBV19 combines with J gene TRBJ1-2; TRBD1 agrees at 7 bases. Germline assignment: CDR1 LNHDA and CDR2 SQIVND (reference sequence). V lost 4 bases and J lost 7; bases outside the gene matches: 9. The CDR3 is made up of 14 amino acids. The CDR3 reads CASSTAQTGFGYTF. The CDR3 coding sequence is TGTGCCAGTAGTACGGCGCAGACAGGGTTTGGCTACACCTTC.

The chain employs TRBV2 and TRBJ2-3; 9 bases align to TRBD2. This CDR3 region has 16 residues. Per the germline V gene, CDR1 is SNHLY and CDR2 is FYNNEI. V gave up 10 bases and J gave up 4 bases; unmatched junction bases: 15. The CDR3 region has the DNA TGTGCCACCTCCGACGGCGGGGGGGAAGCTTCAGATACGCAGTATTTT. As protein: CATSDGGGEASDTQYF.

This clonotype has a count of ten or more. The chain couples TRBV9 to TRBJ2-7; 11 bases fit TRBD1. CDR1 and CDR2 from the germline V gene are SGDLS and YYNGEE. V lost 3 bases, J lost 2 bases, and 1 base stayed unmatched. The CDR3 is 14 residues long. For the CDR3, the DNA is TGTGCCAGCAGCGAGGGACAGGGGGCCTACGAGCAGTACTTC. Its protein is CASSEGQGAYEQYF.

This chain links TRBV7-8 with TRBJ2-3, with D hard to call. Germline loops: CDR1 SGHVS, CDR2 FQNEAQ. Trimming removed 1 base at V and 1 base at J, with 12 bases between. The CDR3 sequence is 16 residues long. CDR3 nucleotides: TGTGCCAGCAGCTTAGAAGAAGGGTCCGGCACAGATACGCAGTATTTT. Its translation: CASSLEEGSGTDTQYF.

This clonotype came up a few times. The gene calls are TRBV19 and TRBJ2-5; tentatively, D is TRBD2 (6 bases). The germline V and J ends were trimmed by 4 bases and 5 bases, with 17 bases remaining between them. The CDR3 consists of 15 residues. CDR1 is LNHDA, CDR2 SQIVND, per germline (reference sequence). The CDR3 region has the DNA TGTGCCAGTAGTACCCGGGACTCATTAGGGGAGACCCAGTACTTC. It is translated as CASSTRDSLGETQYF.

The chain couples TRBV7-2 to TRBJ2-4; 10 bases align to TRBD2. Germline V gene sequence: CDR1 SGHTA, CDR2 FQGNSA. V shed 2 bases and J 6 bases; nucleotides not matched to a gene: 4. The CDR3 covers 15 residues. CDR3 protein: CASSLSGGAINIQYF. CDR3 nucleotide sequence: TGTGCCAGCAGCTTAAGCGGGGGGGCTATAAACATTCAGTACTTC.

This clonotype has more than one count but fewer than ten. The chain uses TRBV20-1 and TRBJ2-1; D gene uncertain. The length of the CDR3 is 11 residues. Trimming stripped 0 bases from V and 15 bases from J, with 12 bases between. Germline V gene sequence: CDR1 DFQATT, CDR2 SNEGSKA (reference sequence). CDR3 sequence: CSARDRVDAFF. The CDR3, as DNA: TGCAGTGCTAGAGATCGGGTAGATGCGTTCTTC.

By sample fraction, this clonotype is medium-sized (0.01 to 0.1%). This chain joins TRBV7-9 and TRBJ2-1; 8 nucleotides align to TRBD1. Germline CDR1 and CDR2: SEHNR and FQNEAQ (reference sequence). The CDR3 runs 19 residues. J gave up 7 bases and V 2 bases, and 19 bases lay outside the gene matches. The CDR3 bases are TGTGCCAGCAGCTTACCTCTTGTTGGGTCGTGGACAGGGAGGAATGAGCAGTTCTTC. Translation gives CASSLPLVGSWTGRNEQFF.

This clonotype was recorded a few times. This chain links TRBV7-8 with TRBJ1-2; D ambiguous. The ends were cut back, 1 base at V and 8 bases at J, with 11 bases in the middle. This CDR3 is built from 13 residues. Germline CDR1 SGHVS, CDR2 FQNEAQ. The chain's CDR3 is CASSLEPTQGYTF. CDR3 coding DNA: TGTGCCAGCAGCTTAGAGCCCACACAGGGCTACACCTTC.

The rearrangement joins TRBV20-1 to TRBJ2-7; TRBD1 might be the D (6 bases). V lost 1 base and J lost 2, with 12 bases in between. The CDR3 is made up of 14 amino acids. Germline assignment: CDR1 DFQATT and CDR2 SNEGSKA (reference sequence). CDR3 in amino acids: CSARALGHPYEQYF. CDR3 nucleotides: TGCAGTGCTAGAGCCTTGGGACATCCCTACGAGCAGTACTTC.

Remarks on this clonotype: A read error may account for a junction end that differs from germline. The rearrangement joins TRBV5-1 to TRBJ1-2; 9 positions agree with TRBD1. The CDR3 runs to 15 residues. CDR1 and CDR2 from the germline V gene are SGHRS and YFSETQ. In DNA, the CDR3 is TGCGCCAGCAACTTGGGACAGGGCGAATTGGATGGCTACACCTTC. It translates to CASNLGQGELDGYTF.

This clonotype was observed a handful of times. The J gene is TRBJ2-7, the V gene TRBV7-9; D is unclear. The germline CDR1 and CDR2 sequences are SEHNR and FQNEAQ (reference sequence). V lost 4 bases to trimming and J lost 3 bases, with 16 bases between them. CDR3 length: 15 residues. CDR3 amino acids: CASSSARTGHYEQYF. CDR3 DNA: TGTGCCAGCAGCTCCGCCAGGACGGGCCACTACGAGCAGTACTTC.

The chain carries TRBV7-6 and TRBJ2-3; 13 nucleotides align to TRBD2. Germline loops: CDR1 SGHVS, CDR2 FNYEAQ. Unmatched junction bases numbered 5, after V lost 2 bases and J lost 3 bases. The CDR3 is 17 amino acids. DNA of the CDR3: TGTGCCAGCAGCTTAAGGACTAGCGGGAGAAGGACAGATACGCAGTATTTT. Protein: CASSLRTSGRRTDTQYF.

A few counts support this clonotype. This chain links TRBV6-2 or TRBV6-3 with TRBJ1-2; 8 bases agree with TRBD1. J lost 6 bases, V lost 2 bases, and 8 bases had no gene match. Germline lookup yields CDR1 MNHEY and CDR2 SVGEGT. This CDR3 contains 15 residues. CDR3 sequence reads: CASSYPDRAPHGYTF. The CDR3 DNA follows: TGTGCCAGCAGTTACCCGGACAGGGCGCCGCATGGCTACACCTTC.

The DNA for the CDR3 is TGTGCCAGCAGCCCCTCTTTAGCGGGGGGGAACTACAATGAGCAGTTCTTC. Protein sequence: CASSPSLAGGNYNEQFF. The chain recombines TRBV3-1 with TRBJ2-1; 11 bases fit TRBD2. V lost 4 bases, J lost 3 bases, and 8 bases stayed unmatched. Germline CDR1 and CDR2: LGHDT and YNNKEL (reference sequence). The CDR3 covers 17 residues.

The table lists this clonotype with a few counts. The chain links TRBV6-1 to TRBJ2-1; no firm D call. This CDR3 region has 10 residues. Deletions cut 8 bases from V and 5 bases from J, with 4 bases between. The germline CDR1 and CDR2 sequences are MNHNS and SASEGT. The CDR3 DNA sequence: TGTGCCAGCTACAACAATGAGCAGTTCTTC. It specifies CASYNNEQFF.

The V call is TRBV29-1, the J call TRBJ2-7; TRBD1 matches at 9 bases. Per germline, CDR1 SQVTM and CDR2 ANQGSEA. The V gene end was trimmed by 3 bases and the J gene end by 2 bases; junction bases not matched to a gene: 5. CDR3 length: 14 residues. CDR3 DNA: TGCAGCGTTGAGGGGACAGGGATACCCTACGAGCAGTACTTC. This sequence encodes CSVEGTGIPYEQYF.

This clonotype has at least ten counts. The chain uses TRBV7-9 and TRBJ2-1; D uncertain. The CDR3 has 15 residues. V was shortened by 5 bases and J by 8 bases, with 19 bases between the two germline ends. Germline V gene sequence: CDR1 SEHNR, CDR2 FQNEAQ (reference sequence). The DNA for the CDR3 is TGTGCCAGCAGCCACGCGCCACTGACGGGCGATGAGCAGTTCTTC. Translating gives CASSHAPLTGDEQFF.

The chain is built from TRBV7-3 and TRBJ2-3; TRBD2 agrees at 15 bases. The junction had 4 bases not matched to a gene; V was cut back by 5 bases and J by 4 bases. The CDR3 covers 16 residues. Germline assignment: CDR1 SGHTA and CDR2 FQGTGA. CDR3 in amino acids: CASSPWTSGGADTQYF. CDR3 nucleotides: TGTGCCAGCAGCCCCTGGACTAGCGGGGGGGCAGATACGCAGTATTTT. Full variable domain (outside the CDR3, taken from reference TRBV7-3 and TRBJ2-3): GAGVSQTPSNKVTEKGKYVELRCDPISGHTALYWYRQSLGQGPEFLIYFQGTGAADDSGLPNDRFFAVRPEGSVSTLKIQRTERGDSAVYLCASSPWTSGGADTQYFGPGTRLTVL.

This chain connects TRBV25-1 to TRBJ2-7; 7 nucleotides align to TRBD1. Germline lookup yields CDR1 MGHDK and CDR2 SYGVNS. The CDR3 runs 14 residues. Germline trimming cut 6 bases from V and 0 bases from J; bases unmatched to any gene: 5. This chain's CDR3 is CASRMTGPSYEQYF. For the CDR3, the DNA is TGTGCCAGCAGGATGACAGGGCCCTCCTACGAGCAGTACTTC.

In its sample, this clonotype was seen a few times. The chain couples TRBV6-5 to TRBJ1-2; 7 bases agree with TRBD1. Germline V CDR1 and CDR2: MNHEY, SVGAGI. With 0 bases clipped from V and 4 bases from J, the junction kept 2 bases outside the gene matches. The CDR3 length is 14 residues. In nucleotides, the CDR3 is TGTGCCAGCAGTTACTCGCCAGGGGGCTATGGCTACACCTTC. It translates to CASSYSPGGYGYTF.